Below are 26 T cell receptor beta chains sequenced from a single sample in a study of blood T cell repertoires in COVID-19. Produced via immunoSEQ multiplex PCR; TCRdb's table is partial and in-frame only. This sample has about 260,000 clones, with over 75% found just once. Source material: peripheral blood. All receptors derive from a human donor in a cohort sampled during active COVID-19.

The chain employs TRBV28 and TRBJ2-6; D may be TRBD1 (6 bases). Germline values: CDR1 MDHEN, CDR2 SYDVKM. CDR3 length: 19 amino acids. Trimming removed 6 bases from V and 0 bases from J, with 21 bases in between. CDR3 DNA: TGTGCCAGCAGCCCCCCTGACAGGTCCCTCTTCTCTGGGGCCAACGTCCTGACTTTC. It yields the protein CASSPPDRSLFSGANVLTF.

This clone was seen only once. The CDR3 spells CASSSRTILTGTGTGELFF. The CDR3, as DNA: TGTGCCAGCAGCTCCCGTACCATCCTCACAGGGACGGGCACCGGGGAGCTGTTTTTT. The chain has TRBV11-2 and TRBJ2-2, with a possible D match to TRBD1 (6 bases). V lost 4 bases to trimming and J lost 4 bases, with 25 bases between them. The CDR3 length is 19 residues. The germline V gene has CDR1 SGHAT and CDR2 FQNNGV.

This clone was found a few times. This chain connects TRBV27 to TRBJ1-6; weak D call: TRBD1 (6 bases). CDR1 is MNHEY and CDR2 is SMNVEV in the germline V gene (reference sequence). With 2 bases removed from V and 0 bases from J, the gap between germline ends came to 14 bases. CDR3 length: 18 amino acids. CDR3 nucleotides: TGTGCCAGCAGTTTAACCTTACAGGGAAGCTCCTATAATTCACCCCTCCACTTT. It yields the protein CASSLTLQGSSYNSPLHF.

This chain links TRBV6-4 with TRBJ2-2, with TRBD1 as a possible D gene (5 bases). The germline V gene has CDR1 MRHNA and CDR2 SNTAGT. Trimming took 4 bases from V and 1 from J, leaving 7 bases between them. The CDR3 covers 14 residues. This chain's CDR3 is CASSGQMNTGELFF. In nucleotides, the CDR3 is TGTGCCAGCAGTGGACAGATGAACACCGGGGAGCTGTTTTTT.

The V call is TRBV14, the J call TRBJ1-1; unclear D gene. The CDR3 is 14 residues long. Germline CDR1 reads SGHDN; CDR2 reads FVKESK. Trimming pared 0 bases from V and 3 bases from J, leaving 8 bases between. CDR3 sequence: CASSQERRDTEAFF. CDR3 nucleotides: TGTGCCAGCAGCCAAGAAAGGAGGGACACTGAAGCTTTCTTT. Full variable domain (missing parts from reference TRBV14 and TRBJ1-1): EAGVTQFPSHSVIEKGQTVTLRCDPISGHDNLYWYRRVMGKEIKFLLHFVKESKQDESGMPNNRFLAERTGGTYSTLKVQPAELEDSGVYFCASSQERRDTEAFFGQGTRLTVV.

The V and J genes are TRBV10-3 and TRBJ2-5; possibly TRBD2 for D (6 bases). CDR1 ENHRY and CDR2 SYGVKD come from the germline V gene. This CDR3 has 15 amino acids. The V and J ends lost 3 bases and 2 bases respectively, with 13 bases between them. In DNA form, the CDR3 reads TGTGCCATCAGTGACCGGGGACTCCCACAAGAGACCCAGTACTTC. This gives the protein CAISDRGLPQETQYF.

The V call is TRBV27, the J call TRBJ1-1, with 7 positions matching TRBD1. There are 13 residues in the CDR3. With 8 bases clipped from V and 7 bases from J, the junction kept 10 bases outside the gene matches. CDR1 is MNHEY, CDR2 SMNVEV, per germline (reference sequence). This chain's CDR3 is CASGRQGLNEAFF. CDR3 nucleotides: TGTGCCAGCGGACGACAGGGATTGAATGAAGCTTTCTTT.

The chain links TRBV4-1 to TRBJ2-5, with 11 bases that match TRBD2. V dropped 1 base and J dropped 1; count of bases not matched to a gene: 11. Per the germline V gene, CDR1 is MGHRA and CDR2 is YSYEKL. CDR3 length equals 19 residues. CDR3 sequence (DNA): TGCGCCAGCAGCCAAGCCTCCCCCGCTAGCGGGGGGCCCCAAGAGACCCAGTACTTC. This codes for CASSQASPASGGPQETQYF.

The V call is TRBV6-5, the J call TRBJ1-3, with 8 bases matching TRBD1. Unmatched junction bases numbered 11, after V lost 4 bases and J lost 6 bases. Germline-derived CDR1 and CDR2 are MNHEY and SVGAGI. This CDR3 spans 16 amino acids. CDR3 loop: CASSSPPGQGVNTIYF. In DNA, the CDR3 is TGTGCCAGCAGTTCCCCCCCTGGACAGGGAGTAAACACCATATATTTT.

This sequence joins TRBV7-2 and TRBJ2-7; no firm D call. This CDR3 region has 11 residues. The germline gives CDR1 SGHTA, CDR2 FQGNSA. Trimming took off 8 bases at V and 0 bases at J, with 5 bases between the two ends. Here the CDR3 reads CASRGSYEQYF. The CDR3 coding sequence is TGTGCCAGCCGCGGCTCCTACGAGCAGTACTTC.

This clone was seen a single time. The gene calls are TRBV15 and TRBJ2-3; 7 bases match TRBD2. Germline-derived CDR1 and CDR2 are LNHNV and YYDKDF (reference sequence). CDR3 length: 14 amino acids. Trimming cost V 5 bases and J 8 bases; bases outside gene matches: 10. The CDR3 region has the DNA TGTGCCACCAGCGACTGGCGGGGGTGGGGTACGCAGTATTTT. Translated: CATSDWRGWGTQYF. Based on the CDR3 plus reference TRBV15 and TRBJ2-3, the full variable domain is DAMVIQNPRYQVTQFGKPVTLSCSQTLNHNVMYWYQQKSSQAPKLLFHYYDKDFNNEADTPDNFQSRRPNTSFCFLDIRSPGLGDTAMYLCATSDWRGWGTQYFGPGTRLTVL.

The rearrangement joins TRBV28 to TRBJ2-7, with 11 positions matching TRBD2. Germline CDR1 reads MDHEN; CDR2 reads SYDVKM. The CDR3 runs 16 residues. Unmatched junction bases numbered 6, after V lost 1 base and J lost 4 bases. In DNA form, the CDR3 reads TGTGCCAGCAGTTTATTCAGACTAGCGGGACTTTACGAGCAGTACTTC. Amino acids: CASSLFRLAGLYEQYF.

This sequence joins TRBV10-3 and TRBJ1-2; the D gene is possibly TRBD1 (5 bases). Trimming removed 10 bases at V and 1 base at J, with 16 bases between. This CDR3 comprises 14 residues. Germline CDR1 and CDR2: ENHRY and SYGVKD. As DNA, the CDR3 is TGTGCCACCCGACGGGGGTTTGATAACTATGGCTACACCTTC. It specifies CATRRGFDNYGYTF.

This chain uses TRBV18 with TRBJ2-7; D possibly corresponds to TRBD1 (7 bases). CDR1 KGHSH and CDR2 LQKENI come from the germline V gene. The ends were cut back, 3 bases at V and 2 bases at J, with 14 bases in the middle. CDR3 length: 15 residues. CDR3 nucleotides: TGTGCCAGCTCACCGATGCGGGACAGTGCCTACGAGCAGTACTTC. Its translation: CASSPMRDSAYEQYF.

The chain carries TRBV19 and TRBJ2-1; D call uncertain. The germline gives CDR1 LNHDA, CDR2 SQIVND (reference sequence). The CDR3 consists of 16 residues. Deletions cut 1 base from V and 1 base from J, with 11 bases between. CDR3 in amino acids: CASSIAGRNSYNEQFF. CDR3 coding DNA: TGTGCCAGTAGTATAGCTGGCAGAAATTCCTACAATGAGCAGTTCTTC.

The chain links TRBV6-1 to TRBJ2-7, with 8 bases fitting TRBD2. Looked up from germline, CDR1 is MNHNS and CDR2 is SASEGT. J lost 5 bases, V lost 4 bases, and 13 bases had no gene match. The CDR3 sequence is 16 residues long. CDR3 amino acids: CASSALLGTGGDEQYF. In nucleotides, the CDR3 is TGTGCCAGCAGTGCCCTCTTGGGTACGGGAGGGGACGAGCAGTACTTC.

The chain has TRBV6-5 and TRBJ2-7; 10 positions match TRBD2. The germline V gene encodes CDR1 MNHEY and CDR2 SVGAGI. V lost 2 bases to trimming and J lost 3 bases; unmatched junction nucleotides: 4. CDR3 length equals 15 residues. The CDR3 loop reads CASSYSLAGVYEQYF. In DNA form, the CDR3 reads TGTGCCAGCAGTTACAGTCTAGCGGGGGTCTACGAGCAGTACTTC.

The chain has TRBV18 and TRBJ1-4; possibly TRBD1 for D (5 bases). CDR1 is KGHSH and CDR2 is LQKENI in the germline V gene. V was clipped by 4 bases and J by 12 bases, with 12 bases between them. CDR3 size: 12 residues. CDR3 bases: TGTGCCAGCTCACTCGGCCGGGGGGAACTGTTTTTT. It encodes CASSLGRGELFF.

In nucleotides, the CDR3 is TGTGCCACTGGGACAGGGGCCAGCGGGAGAGAGACCGGGGAGCTGTTTTTT. It encodes CATGTGASGRETGELFF. The V call is TRBV10-3, the J call TRBJ2-2; 10 bases align to TRBD1. The CDR3 is 17 amino acids. Trimming at V came to 10 bases and at J to 5 bases, leaving 16 bases not matched to a gene. Germline V gene sequence: CDR1 ENHRY, CDR2 SYGVKD.

The chain joins TRBV4-1 to TRBJ1-1, with 9 bases that match TRBD1. J gave up 2 bases and V 2 bases, and 6 bases lay outside the gene matches. The CDR3 length is 16 residues. Germline V CDR1 and CDR2: MGHRA, YSYEKL. Here the CDR3 reads CASSQPGQGFNTEAFF. The CDR3 region has the DNA TGCGCCAGCAGCCAACCCGGACAGGGGTTTAACACTGAAGCTTTCTTT.

DNA of the CDR3: TGTGCCAGCAGTTACGAGGACTCCGCCAGAAGGCAGTATTTT. Protein product: CASSYEDSARRQYF. The rearrangement links TRBV6-6 to TRBJ2-3; maybe TRBD2 (5 bases). The CDR3 consists of 14 residues. Germline V gives CDR1 MNHNY, CDR2 SVGAGI (reference sequence). The V end lost 2 bases, the J end lost 11 bases, and 17 bases lay between the germline ends.

The chain is built from TRBV6-5 and TRBJ2-3; 9 bases are shared with TRBD1. V shed 6 bases and J 5 bases; nucleotides not matched to a gene: 9. The CDR3 has 15 amino acids. In germline, CDR1 is MNHEY, CDR2 SVGAGI. The CDR3 DNA follows: TGTGCCAGCAGACTTACAGGGGGCTGGATAGATACGCAGTATTTT. Protein product: CASRLTGGWIDTQYF.

V gene TRBV6-5 combines with J gene TRBJ2-7, with D hard to call. In germline, CDR1 is MNHEY, CDR2 SVGAGI. The V and J ends lost 0 bases and 4 bases respectively, with 7 bases between them. CDR3 length: 13 amino acids. Here the CDR3 DNA reads TGTGCCAGCAGTTACTCCACCCTATACGAGCAGTACTTC. Its translation is CASSYSTLYEQYF.

The chain is built from TRBV4-2 and TRBJ1-3, with D possibly being TRBD1 (6 bases). Trimming took 2 bases from V and 8 from J, leaving 19 bases between them. This CDR3 is 16 amino acids long. Germline V CDR1 and CDR2: LGHNA, YNFKEQ. CDR3 region: CASSQYPRGAGDTIYF. DNA of the CDR3: TGTGCCAGCAGCCAATACCCTCGGGGGGCCGGGGACACCATATATTTT.

This chain connects TRBV7-8 to TRBJ2-7, with TRBD1 identical over 10 bases. CDR1 is SGHVS, CDR2 FQNEAQ, per germline. Trimming took 0 bases from V and 3 from J; bases not matched to a gene: 5. There are 16 residues in the CDR3. The CDR3 region is CASSLARQGARYEQYF. The CDR3 DNA reads as TGTGCCAGCAGCTTAGCGCGACAGGGGGCGCGCTACGAGCAGTACTTC.

The count of this clone is one. V usage is TRBV7-9 and J usage is TRBJ1-5; tentative D call: TRBD1 (5 bases). Germline V gene lookup returns CDR1 SEHNR and CDR2 FQNEAQ (reference sequence). This CDR3 spans 14 amino acids. The V gene lost 8 bases and the J gene lost 4 bases, with 15 bases spanning the gap. CDR3 bases: TGTGCCAGCTCAATTGCCGGGGGGAATCAGCCCCAGCATTTT. Encoded protein: CASSIAGGNQPQHF. Full variable domain (rest looked up from reference TRBV7-9 and TRBJ1-5): DTGVSQNPRHKITKRGQNVTFRCDPISEHNRLYWYRQTLGQGPEFLTYFQNEAQLEKSRLLSDRFSAERPKGSFSTLEIQRTEQGDSAMYLCASSIAGGNQPQHFGDGTRLSIL.